The 18 T cell receptor beta chains below were found in one sample sequenced in a study of identical twins. TCRdb independently ran MiXCR on the 5' RACE reads; one entry per CDR3 protein. The table includes 150,000 or so distinct CDR3 sequences, approximately 3.5% detected once. The sequencing input was memory T cells sorted from blood. Source of these receptors: a man between 18 and 29 years old in good health.

This clonotype has a count of ten or more. V gene TRBV4-1 combines with J gene TRBJ2-3, with D perhaps TRBD2 (6 bases). Germline CDR1 MGHRA, CDR2 YSYEKL. The germline V and J ends were trimmed by 4 bases and 1 base, with 12 bases remaining between them. The CDR3 has 15 residues. The CDR3 DNA is TGCGCCAGCAGCCCGGTCCCGGGGGGCACAGATACGCAGTATTTT. Protein sequence: CASSPVPGGTDTQYF.

This clonotype was observed many times. The CDR3 reads CSARPSGRVNTEAFF. The CDR3 bases are TGCAGTGCTAGACCCTCAGGGCGGGTGAACACTGAAGCTTTCTTT. This chain joins TRBV20-1 and TRBJ1-1; possible D gene TRBD1, 5 bases. This CDR3 contains 15 residues. The V end was cut by 2 bases, the J end by 0 bases, with 13 bases between. The germline gives CDR1 DFQATT, CDR2 SNEGSKA (reference sequence).

This clonotype was seen many times. V and J are TRBV3-1 and TRBJ2-1; 9 bases align to TRBD2. Per germline, CDR1 LGHDT and CDR2 YNNKEL (reference sequence). The V and J ends lost 4 bases and 3 bases, in that order; junction bases with no gene match: 7. The CDR3 is 16 residues long. The CDR3, as DNA: TGTGCCAGCAGCCGCCGACTAGCGGATCTCTACAATGAGCAGTTCTTC. Its protein product is CASSRRLADLYNEQFF.

This clonotype has a count of ten or more. V usage is TRBV2 and J usage is TRBJ1-1; TRBD1 agrees at 9 bases. Germline lookup yields CDR1 SNHLY and CDR2 FYNNEI. J was trimmed by 4 bases and V by 4 bases; bases with no gene match: 4. The CDR3 extends over 14 amino acids. The CDR3 is CASSGETGGTEAFF. The CDR3 DNA reads as TGTGCCAGCAGTGGAGAGACAGGGGGCACTGAAGCTTTCTTT.

The chain joins TRBV20-1 to TRBJ2-5; 13 bases map to TRBD2. The CDR3 length is 14 residues. Germline CDR1 is DFQATT and CDR2 is SNEGSKA (reference sequence). V shed 6 bases and J 4 bases; nucleotides not matched to a gene: 5. The DNA for the CDR3 is TGCAGTGCCACTAGCGGGAGGGCCTTAGAGACCCAGTACTTC. Protein: CSATSGRALETQYF.

This clonotype was detected only a few times. V usage is TRBV20-1 and J usage is TRBJ2-5, with TRBD2 matching 7 bases. V trimming: 5 bases; J trimming: 5 bases; junction bases outside the gene matches: 20. Germline V gives CDR1 DFQATT, CDR2 SNEGSKA (reference sequence). This CDR3 is built from 17 residues. CDR3 protein: CSASGGRLAMLVETQYF. The CDR3 DNA reads TGCAGTGCTTCGGGAGGAAGGCTAGCGATGCTCGTGGAGACCCAGTACTTC.

This clonotype occurred many times. This CDR3 reads CSVEGGLGAETQYF. The CDR3 nucleotides read TGCAGCGTTGAAGGGGGCCTGGGGGCAGAGACCCAGTACTTC. The chain recombines TRBV29-1 with TRBJ2-5; weak D call: TRBD1 (6 bases). The CDR3 extends over 14 amino acids. V was cut by 1 base and J by 4 bases, with 13 bases left in between. Germline loops: CDR1 SQVTM, CDR2 ANQGSEA. Together with reference TRBV29-1 and TRBJ2-5, the CDR3 gives the full variable domain: SAVISQKPSRDICQRGTSLTIQCQVDSQVTMMFWYRQQPGQSLTLIATANQGSEATYESGFVIDKFPISRPNLTFSTLTVSNMSPEDSSIYLCSVEGGLGAETQYFGPGTRLLVL.

This chain joins TRBV5-1 and TRBJ2-1, with 12 bases aligning to TRBD2. This CDR3 contains 14 residues. Germline V CDR1 and CDR2: SGHRS, YFSETQ. Trimming took 3 bases from V and 10 from J; bases not matched to a gene: 5. The CDR3: CASSSLAGGIEQFF. The CDR3 coding sequence is TGCGCCAGCAGCTCCCTAGCGGGAGGGATCGAGCAGTTCTTC.

This clonotype was detected many times. J is TRBJ1-6 and V is TRBV3-1; D may be TRBD1 (6 bases). The CDR3 contains 15 residues. CDR1 and CDR2 from the germline V gene are LGHDT and YNNKEL (reference sequence). The V and J ends lost 4 bases and 8 bases respectively, with 15 bases between them. CDR3 region: CASSRKTTGHSPLHF. CDR3 coding DNA: TGTGCCAGCAGCCGAAAAACAACAGGGCATTCACCCCTCCACTTT.

This clonotype was counted a few times. This rearrangement joins TRBV20-1 to TRBJ1-5, with 11 positions matching TRBD1. This CDR3 has 15 amino acids. The germline V gene encodes CDR1 DFQATT and CDR2 SNEGSKA (reference sequence). With 5 bases clipped from V and 6 bases from J, the junction kept 9 bases outside the gene matches. CDR3: CSAPRGQGGTQPQHF. The CDR3, as DNA: TGCAGTGCTCCCAGGGGACAGGGGGGGACTCAGCCCCAGCATTTT.

The sample holds many counts of this clonotype. This chain connects TRBV15 to TRBJ2-7; D could derive from TRBD1 or TRBD2 (6 bases each). V was cut by 0 bases and J by 3 bases, with 12 bases left in between. The CDR3 is 15 amino acids. Germline CDR1 LNHNV, CDR2 YYDKDF (reference sequence). CDR3 in DNA: TGTGCCACCAGCAGAGAGAGAGAGGGGGGCTACGAGCAGTACTTC. This translates into CATSREREGGYEQYF.

This clonotype was counted many times. This sequence joins TRBV6-1 and TRBJ2-3, with 8 bases matching TRBD2. The germline gives CDR1 MNHNS, CDR2 SASEGT. The junction had 5 bases not matched to a gene; V was cut back by 1 base and J by 5 bases. CDR3 length: 15 residues. The CDR3 sequence is CASSEEGSGIDTQYF. The CDR3 DNA is TGTGCCAGCAGTGAAGAGGGTAGCGGGATAGATACGCAGTATTTT.

This clonotype showed up many times. The V and J genes are TRBV12-3 or TRBV12-4 and TRBJ2-5; unclear D gene. The CDR3 spans 13 residues. The V and J ends lost 5 bases and 0 bases respectively, with 7 bases between them. The CDR3 spells CASSLHNQETQYF. CDR3 nucleotide sequence: TGTGCCAGCAGTCTCCACAACCAAGAGACCCAGTACTTC.

In this sample, this clonotype turned up many times. The rearrangement links TRBV28 to TRBJ1-5; maybe TRBD1 (6 bases). Germline V lookup: CDR1 MDHEN, CDR2 SYDVKM. This CDR3 region has 14 residues. Between the trimmed V and J ends, which lost 10 bases and 5 bases, there was a span of 18 bases. The CDR3 here is CAIRAPGVHQPQHF. Written as DNA, the CDR3 is TGTGCCATCAGGGCCCCAGGGGTCCATCAGCCCCAGCATTTT.

This clonotype was seen many times. This CDR3 reads CASSRTVYSNQPQHF. The DNA of the CDR3 is TGTGCCAGCAGCCGGACAGTTTATAGCAATCAGCCCCAGCATTTT. V usage is TRBV6-1 and J usage is TRBJ1-5; tentatively, D is TRBD1 (6 bases). Germline V gene data show CDR1 as MNHNS and CDR2 as SASEGT. This CDR3 spans 15 amino acids. V dropped 6 bases and J dropped 0 bases, with 12 bases sitting between them.

Many counts were recorded for this clonotype. This chain connects TRBV20-1 to TRBJ1-4, with 8 bases matching TRBD1. The germline V gene encodes CDR1 DFQATT and CDR2 SNEGSKA (reference sequence). Trimming removed 1 base from V and 6 bases from J; junction bases left unmatched: 7. The CDR3 runs to 15 residues. CDR3 sequence (DNA): TGCAGTGCTAGAGCCAGACAGGGGTTCGATGAAAAACTGTTTTTT. Residues: CSARARQGFDEKLFF.

CDR3 sequence reads: CASSLSRLEGGNTIYF. The CDR3 coding sequence is TGTGCCAGCAGTTTATCGAGACTGGAGGGTGGAAACACCATATATTTT. The chain uses TRBV27 and TRBJ1-3, with D uncertain. V lost 0 bases to trimming and J lost 3 bases, with 12 bases between them. Germline lookup yields CDR1 MNHEY and CDR2 SMNVEV (reference sequence). This CDR3 comprises 16 residues.

This clonotype was detected ten times or more. This chain uses TRBV7-9 with TRBJ2-2; the D is unclear. Per the germline V gene, CDR1 is SEHNR and CDR2 is FQNEAQ (reference sequence). Deletions cut 2 bases from V and 3 bases from J, with 1 base between. The CDR3 spans 12 residues. The DNA for the CDR3 is TGTGCCAGCAGCTTATACACCGGGGAGCTGTTTTTT. It codes for CASSLYTGELFF.